A single sample gave rise to the 5 T cell receptor beta chains below, sequenced in a study of T-cell reconstitution after alpha-beta-depleted transplantation in children. Unique molecular identifiers were incorporated during preparation of the TCRbeta library. TCRdb re-derived calls from the PCR reads in MiXCR, one entry per CDR3 protein. The repertoire has about 900,000 distinct CDR3 sequences, around 30% of them found once; the top ten carry 25% to 35%. The sample consisted of PBMCs, mostly from graft donor cells, taken 360 days after TCRalphabeta/CD19-depleted stem cell transplant. The receptors here all came from a boy in the first two years of life who had a stem cell transplant for SCID, so the T cells may come from the graft donor.

This clonotype showed up just a few times. The chain combines TRBV29-1 with TRBJ2-5, with D uncertain. V lost 2 bases, J lost 1 base, and 11 bases lay in between. Germline V gene sequence: CDR1 SQVTM, CDR2 ANQGSEA. This CDR3 contains 14 residues. In DNA form, the CDR3 reads TGCAGCGTTGAACGAAGGCGGAGCCAAGAGACCCAGTACTTC. Translating gives CSVERRRSQETQYF. Variable domain in full (rest from reference TRBV29-1 and TRBJ2-5): SAVISQKPSRDICQRGTSLTIQCQVDSQVTMMFWYRQQPGQSLTLIATANQGSEATYESGFVIDKFPISRPNLTFSTLTVSNMSPEDSSIYLCSVERRRSQETQYFGPGTRLLVL.

This clonotype was detected a few times. V is TRBV20-1 and J is TRBJ2-3; 12 bases align to TRBD2. The CDR3 is 16 amino acids. Germline CDR1 reads DFQATT; CDR2 reads SNEGSKA (reference sequence). With V trimmed by 3 bases and J by 2 bases, 6 bases remained unmatched. As DNA, the CDR3 is TGCAGTGCTAGCAGACTAGCGGGGGCCTCCACAGATACGCAGTATTTT. This sequence encodes CSASRLAGASTDTQYF.

This clonotype showed up just a few times. This rearrangement joins TRBV29-1 to TRBJ1-1; D gene uncertain. Between the trimmed V and J ends, which lost 7 bases and 6 bases, there was a span of 3 bases. This CDR3 spans 8 amino acids. Looked up from germline, CDR1 is SQVTM and CDR2 is ANQGSEA. CDR3: CSAPEAFF. The CDR3, as DNA: TGCAGCGCCCCTGAAGCTTTCTTT.

J is TRBJ2-5 and V is TRBV5-1, with no clear D. Trimming left V 0 bases short and J 4 bases short, with 13 bases between. The CDR3 is made up of 15 amino acids. From germline, CDR1 is SGHRS and CDR2 YFSETQ. The CDR3 protein is CASSLGSGWAETQYF. CDR3 nucleotides: TGCGCCAGCAGCTTGGGATCGGGTTGGGCAGAGACCCAGTACTTC.

The rearrangement links TRBV20-1 to TRBJ1-5; a possible D gene is TRBD1 (6 bases). With 5 bases removed from V and 0 bases from J, the gap between germline ends came to 14 bases. Per germline, CDR1 DFQATT and CDR2 SNEGSKA (reference sequence). This CDR3 is built from 15 residues. CDR3: CSAPIDRISNQPQHF. As DNA, the CDR3 is TGCAGTGCTCCCATCGACAGGATTAGCAATCAGCCCCAGCATTTT.